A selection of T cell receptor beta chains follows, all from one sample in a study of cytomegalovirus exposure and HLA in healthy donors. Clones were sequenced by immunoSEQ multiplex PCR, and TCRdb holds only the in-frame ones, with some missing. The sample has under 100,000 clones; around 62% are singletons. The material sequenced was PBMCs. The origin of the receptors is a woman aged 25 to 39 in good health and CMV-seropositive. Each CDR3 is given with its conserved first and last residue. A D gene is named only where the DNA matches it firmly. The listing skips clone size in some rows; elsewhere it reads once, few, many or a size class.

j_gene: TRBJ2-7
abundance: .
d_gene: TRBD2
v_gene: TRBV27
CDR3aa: CASSSDPLAGGYEQYF
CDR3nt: TGTGCCAGCAGTTCCGATCCACTAGCGGGGGGCTACGAGCAGTACTTC

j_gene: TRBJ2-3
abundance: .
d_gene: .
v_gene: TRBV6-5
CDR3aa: CASSYGGSRTDTQYF
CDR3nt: TGTGCCAGCAGTTATGGCGGGTCTCGCACAGATACGCAGTATTTT

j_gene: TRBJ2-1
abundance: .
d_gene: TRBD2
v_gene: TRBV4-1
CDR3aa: CASSQYKTLAGEEQFF
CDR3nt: TGCGCCAGCAGCCAATACAAGACACTAGCGGGAGAGGAGCAGTTCTTC

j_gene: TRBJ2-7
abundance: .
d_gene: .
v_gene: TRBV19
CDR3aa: CASSTGRGGEQYF
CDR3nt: TGTGCCAGTAGTACCGGCAGGGGTGGCGAGCAGTACTTC

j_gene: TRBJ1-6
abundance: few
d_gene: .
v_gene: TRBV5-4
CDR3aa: CASSPDLSGNNSPLHF
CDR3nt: TGTGCCAGCAGCCCGGACCTCTCAGGGAATAATTCACCCCTCCACTTT

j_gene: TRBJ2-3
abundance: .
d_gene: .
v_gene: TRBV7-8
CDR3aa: CASSPTVRDGTDTQYF
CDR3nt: TGTGCCAGCAGCCCGACGGTGCGGGACGGCACAGATACGCAGTATTTT

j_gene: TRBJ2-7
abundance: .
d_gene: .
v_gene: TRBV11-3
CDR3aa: CASSLTEEQYF
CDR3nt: TGTGCCAGCAGCTTGACAGAGGAGCAGTACTTC

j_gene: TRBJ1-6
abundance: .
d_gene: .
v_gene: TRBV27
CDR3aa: CASSLSKQTVHSYNSPLHF
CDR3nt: TGTGCCAGCAGTTTATCGAAACAGACAGTGCACTCCTATAATTCACCCCTCCACTTT

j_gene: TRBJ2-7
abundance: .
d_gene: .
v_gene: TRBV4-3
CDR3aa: CASSQAPSSYEQYF
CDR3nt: TGCGCCAGCAGCCAAGCTCCCAGCTCCTACGAGCAGTACTTC

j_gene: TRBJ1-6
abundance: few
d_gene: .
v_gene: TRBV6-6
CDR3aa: CASSYSRDRNNSPLHF
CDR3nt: TGTGCCAGCAGTTACTCTCGCGACAGAAATAATTCACCCCTCCACTTT

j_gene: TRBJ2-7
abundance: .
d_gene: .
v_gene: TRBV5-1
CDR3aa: CASTSGQSDEQYF
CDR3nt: TGCGCCAGCACCTCCGGACAGAGTGACGAGCAGTACTTC

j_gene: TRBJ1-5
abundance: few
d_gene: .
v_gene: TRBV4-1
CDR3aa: CASSQDHGIGNQPQHF
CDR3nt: TGCGCCAGCAGCCAAGATCACGGGATTGGCAATCAGCCCCAGCATTTT

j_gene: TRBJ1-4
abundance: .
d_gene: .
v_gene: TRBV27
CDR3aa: CASSRTAYGQLFF
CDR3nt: TGTGCCAGCAGTAGGACAGCCTATGGGCAACTGTTTTTT

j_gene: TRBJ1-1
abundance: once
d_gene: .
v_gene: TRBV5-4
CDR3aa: CASSRQALNTEAFF
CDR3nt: TGTGCCAGCAGTCGACAGGCGCTAAACACTGAAGCTTTCTTT

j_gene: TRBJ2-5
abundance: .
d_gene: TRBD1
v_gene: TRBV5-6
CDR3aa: CASSKQGQVAETQYF
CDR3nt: TGTGCCAGCAGCAAGCAGGGACAGGTCGCAGAGACCCAGTACTTC

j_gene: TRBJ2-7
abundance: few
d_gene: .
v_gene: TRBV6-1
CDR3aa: CASKQGSSYEQYF
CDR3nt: TGTGCCAGCAAACAGGGTAGCTCCTACGAGCAGTACTTC

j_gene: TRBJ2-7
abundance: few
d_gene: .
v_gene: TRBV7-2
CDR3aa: CASSLARHGGEQYF
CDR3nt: TGTGCCAGCAGCCTCGCCCGTCACGGGGGAGAGCAGTACTTC

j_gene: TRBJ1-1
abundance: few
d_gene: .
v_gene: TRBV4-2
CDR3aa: CASSPRTAGMNTEAFF
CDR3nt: TGTGCCAGCAGCCCAAGAACGGCAGGGATGAACACTGAAGCTTTCTTT

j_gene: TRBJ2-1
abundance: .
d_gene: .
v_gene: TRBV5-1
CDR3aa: CASSPDGQRREQFF
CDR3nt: TGCGCCAGCAGCCCCGATGGACAGCGCCGCGAGCAGTTCTTC

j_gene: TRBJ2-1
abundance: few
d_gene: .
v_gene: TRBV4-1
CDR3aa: CASSYRDSSYNEQFF
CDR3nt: TGCGCCAGCAGCTACCGGGATAGCTCCTACAATGAGCAGTTCTTC

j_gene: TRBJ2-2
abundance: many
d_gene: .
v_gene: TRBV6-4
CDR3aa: CASSGNAGRTGELFF
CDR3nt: TGTGCCAGCAGCGGTAACGCGGGGAGGACCGGGGAGCTGTTTTTT

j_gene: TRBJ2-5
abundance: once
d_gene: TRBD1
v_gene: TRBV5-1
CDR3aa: CASSSGQGLETQYF
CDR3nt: TGCGCCAGCAGCTCCGGACAGGGGTTGGAGACCCAGTACTTC

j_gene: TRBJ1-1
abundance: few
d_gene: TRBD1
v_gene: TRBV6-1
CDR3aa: CASSESRQGRMNTEAFF
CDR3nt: TGTGCCAGCAGTGAATCCCGACAGGGTCGAATGAACACTGAAGCTTTCTTT

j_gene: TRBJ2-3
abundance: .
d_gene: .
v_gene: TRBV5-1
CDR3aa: CASSPLGHRTDTQYF
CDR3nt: TGCGCCAGCAGCCCCCTTGGACACCGCACAGATACGCAGTATTTT

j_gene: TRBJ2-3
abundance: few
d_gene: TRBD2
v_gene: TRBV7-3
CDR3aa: CASNSGGPDTQYF
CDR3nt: TGTGCCAGCAACAGCGGGGGACCAGATACGCAGTATTTT

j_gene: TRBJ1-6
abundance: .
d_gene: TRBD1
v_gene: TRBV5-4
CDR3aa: CASSAPRGHNNSPLHF
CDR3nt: TGTGCCAGCAGCGCCCCCAGGGGGCATAATAATTCACCCCTCCACTTT

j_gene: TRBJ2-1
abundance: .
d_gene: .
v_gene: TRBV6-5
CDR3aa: CASSLGSRYNEQFF
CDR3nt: TGTGCCAGCAGTCTAGGATCTAGGTACAATGAGCAGTTCTTC

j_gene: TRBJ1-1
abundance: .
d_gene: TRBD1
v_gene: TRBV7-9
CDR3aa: CASSRRNQGARNTEAFF
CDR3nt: TGTGCCAGCAGCCGACGAAATCAGGGGGCGAGGAACACTGAAGCTTTCTTT